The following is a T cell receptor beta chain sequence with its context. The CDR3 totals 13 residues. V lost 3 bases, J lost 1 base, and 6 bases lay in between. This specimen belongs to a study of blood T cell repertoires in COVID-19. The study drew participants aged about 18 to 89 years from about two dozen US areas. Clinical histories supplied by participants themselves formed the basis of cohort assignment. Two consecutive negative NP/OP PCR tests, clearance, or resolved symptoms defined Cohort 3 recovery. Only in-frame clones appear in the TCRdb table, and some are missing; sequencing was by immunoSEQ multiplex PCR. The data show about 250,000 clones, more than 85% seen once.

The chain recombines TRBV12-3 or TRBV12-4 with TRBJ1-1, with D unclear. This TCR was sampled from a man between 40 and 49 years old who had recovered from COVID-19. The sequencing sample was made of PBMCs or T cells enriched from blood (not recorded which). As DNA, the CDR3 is TGTGCCAGCAGTTTTTCACAGAACACTGAAGCTTTCTTT. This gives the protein CASSFSQNTEAFF.